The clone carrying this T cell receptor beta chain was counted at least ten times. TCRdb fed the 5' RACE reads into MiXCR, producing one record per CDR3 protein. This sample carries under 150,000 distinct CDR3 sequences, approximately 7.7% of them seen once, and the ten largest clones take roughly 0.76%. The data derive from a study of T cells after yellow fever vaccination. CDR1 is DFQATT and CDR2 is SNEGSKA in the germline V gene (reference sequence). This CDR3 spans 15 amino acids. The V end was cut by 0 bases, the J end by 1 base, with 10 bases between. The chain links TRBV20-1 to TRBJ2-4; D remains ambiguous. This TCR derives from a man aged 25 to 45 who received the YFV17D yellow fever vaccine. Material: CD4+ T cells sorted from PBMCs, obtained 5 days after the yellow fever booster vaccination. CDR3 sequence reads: CSARDPALAKNIQYF. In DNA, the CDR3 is TGCAGTGCTAGAGATCCAGCGCTCGCCAAAAACATTCAGTACTTC.